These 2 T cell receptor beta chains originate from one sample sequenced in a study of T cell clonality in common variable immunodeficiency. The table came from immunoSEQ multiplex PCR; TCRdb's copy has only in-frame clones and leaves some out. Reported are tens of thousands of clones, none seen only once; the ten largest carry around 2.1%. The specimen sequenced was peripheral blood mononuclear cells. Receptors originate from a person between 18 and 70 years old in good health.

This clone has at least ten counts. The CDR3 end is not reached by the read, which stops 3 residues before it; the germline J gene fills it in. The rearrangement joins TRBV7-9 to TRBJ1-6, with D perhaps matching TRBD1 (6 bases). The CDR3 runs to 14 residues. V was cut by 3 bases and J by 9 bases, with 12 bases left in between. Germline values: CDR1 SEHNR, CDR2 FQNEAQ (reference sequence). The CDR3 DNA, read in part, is TGTGCCAGCAGCTTTCAACAGGGCGGTTCACCC. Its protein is CASSFQQGGSP. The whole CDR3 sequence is CASSFQQGGSPLHF.

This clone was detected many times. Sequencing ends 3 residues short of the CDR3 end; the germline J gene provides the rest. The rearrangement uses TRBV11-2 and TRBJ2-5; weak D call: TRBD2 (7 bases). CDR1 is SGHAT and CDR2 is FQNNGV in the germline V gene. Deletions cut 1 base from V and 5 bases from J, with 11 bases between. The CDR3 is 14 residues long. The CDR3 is CASSLVGGAETQYF. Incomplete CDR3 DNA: TGTGCCAGCAGCTTAGTGGGGGGGGCGGAGACC. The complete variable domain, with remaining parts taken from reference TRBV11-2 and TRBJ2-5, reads EAGVAQSPRYKIIEKRQSVAFWCNPISGHATLYWYQQILGQGPKLLIQFQNNGVVDDSQLPKDRFSAERLKGVDSTLKIQPAKLEDSAVYLCASSLVGGAETQYFGPGTRLLVL.